The table lists the clone carrying this T cell receptor beta chain with a few counts. Germline V gene data show CDR1 as SGHKS and CDR2 as YYEKEE (reference sequence). The germline V and J ends were trimmed by 6 bases and 3 bases, with 17 bases remaining between them. CDR3 length: 15 amino acids. Via MiXCR, TCRdb re-called the 5' RACE reads, giving one row per CDR3 protein. The top ten clones hold around 23% of a sample with more than 250,000 distinct CDR3 sequences, around 15% of them seen once. The data stem from a study of T-cell memory formation after mild COVID-19. Sequenced: PBMCs or a T cell subset sorted from them (not recorded which). The chain links TRBV5-5 to TRBJ2-3, with unresolved D. The clonotype was recovered from a man aged 18 to 35 who had mild COVID-19 (a few samples of this study predate the infection). Cell type and time point are not known. CDR3 region: CASTRQPGRTDTQYF. In nucleotides, the CDR3 is TGTGCCAGCACCCGGCAGCCCGGCAGGACAGATACGCAGTATTTT.